These 26 T cell receptor beta chains share one sample of origin, sequenced in a study of blood T cell repertoires in COVID-19. Clones were sequenced by immunoSEQ multiplex PCR, and TCRdb holds only the in-frame ones, with some missing. The sample lists 150,000 to 200,000 clones, 70% to 85% seen once, with approximately 22% in the top ten. Sequencing was carried out using peripheral blood. The receptor set was obtained from a woman of 80 years or more with acute or convalescent COVID-19.

This clone was observed a single time. The rearrangement links TRBV6-2 or TRBV6-3 to TRBJ1-3; D ambiguous. The ends were cut back, 6 bases at V and 1 base at J, with 10 bases in the middle. Germline CDR1 MNHEY, CDR2 SVGEGT. CDR3 length equals 14 residues. This chain's CDR3 is CASSNGGSGNTIYF. For the CDR3, the DNA is TGTGCCAGCAGCAACGGCGGGTCTGGAAACACCATATATTTT.

V gene TRBV18 combines with J gene TRBJ1-1; 10 nucleotides match TRBD1. The CDR3 totals 16 residues. The trim removed 0 bases at V and 6 bases at J, leaving 7 bases unmatched. CDR1 and CDR2 (germline): KGHSH, LQKENI. The CDR3 sequence: CASSPPAGQGWAEAFF. The CDR3, as DNA: TGTGCCAGCTCACCACCGGCGGGACAGGGGTGGGCTGAAGCTTTCTTT.

The sample holds a few counts of this clone. As DNA, the CDR3 is TGTGCCAGCAGCTTCTCCTTTAGGGCAACGGAGGATTCACCCCTCCACTTT. It is translated as CASSFSFRATEDSPLHF. The gene calls are TRBV11-2 and TRBJ1-6; D not certain. The CDR3 contains 17 residues. CDR1 SGHAT and CDR2 FQNNGV come from the germline V gene. V was trimmed by 3 bases and J by 8 bases, leaving 20 bases between them.

The CDR3, as DNA: TGTGCCAGCAGTTACCTACAGGGGGCTAGTAGTTCGGGCTACACCTTC. Translating it yields CASSYLQGASSSGYTF. The genes are TRBV19 and TRBJ1-2; 9 nucleotides agree with TRBD1. This CDR3 comprises 16 residues. Germline loops: CDR1 LNHDA, CDR2 SQIVND (reference sequence). The V and J ends lost 9 bases and 8 bases, in that order; junction bases with no gene match: 19.

The V and J genes are TRBV5-1 and TRBJ1-1, with 9 bases fitting TRBD1. In germline, CDR1 is SGHRS, CDR2 YFSETQ. This CDR3 region has 15 residues. J lost 7 bases, V lost 0 bases, and 7 bases had no gene match. The CDR3 nucleotides read TGCGCCAGCAGCTTGGAAGGGACAGGGATGGGTGAAGCTTTCTTT. Protein product: CASSLEGTGMGEAFF. Full variable domain (remainder filled in from reference TRBV5-1 and TRBJ1-1): KAGVTQTPRYLIKTRGQQVTLSCSPISGHRSVSWYQQTPGQGLQFLFEYFSETQRNKGNFPGRFSGRQFSNSRSEMNVSTLELGDSALYLCASSLEGTGMGEAFFGQGTRLTVV.

The chain uses TRBV27 and TRBJ2-1, with a weak D call TRBD1 (5 bases). From germline, CDR1 is MNHEY and CDR2 SMNVEV (reference sequence). V was cut by 2 bases and J by 6 bases, with 14 bases left in between. CDR3 size: 15 residues. The CDR3 bases are TGTGCCAGCAGTTTAAGGGGATACCCCACCAATGAGCAGTTCTTC. Translated: CASSLRGYPTNEQFF.

The chain links TRBV5-4 to TRBJ1-2, with 7 positions matching TRBD1. Germline lookup yields CDR1 SGHNT and CDR2 YYREEE (reference sequence). The CDR3 runs 15 residues. The J segment lost 2 bases and the V segment lost 4 bases, leaving 8 bases of the junction unmatched. The CDR3 protein is CASSPGQPRNYGYTF. CDR3 bases: TGTGCCAGCAGCCCGGGACAGCCGAGAAACTATGGCTACACCTTC.

The chain is built from TRBV6-2 or TRBV6-3 and TRBJ2-3, with TRBD1 matching over 9 bases. Germline CDR1 is MNHEY and CDR2 is SVGEGT. The CDR3 covers 17 residues. V was pared by 2 bases and J by 5 bases, with 11 bases of the junction left unmatched. This chain's CDR3 is CASSYTQRDRAGDTQYF. The DNA for the CDR3 is TGTGCCAGCAGTTACACCCAGCGGGACAGGGCTGGAGATACGCAGTATTTT.

V gene TRBV6-5 combines with J gene TRBJ2-3, with TRBD2 as a possible D gene (5 bases). V dropped 8 bases and J dropped 6 bases, with 15 bases sitting between them. CDR3 size: 13 residues. The germline gives CDR1 MNHEY, CDR2 SVGAGI. The CDR3 sequence is CASQRLPPDTQYF. DNA of the CDR3: TGTGCCAGCCAAAGACTACCCCCGGATACGCAGTATTTT.

The J gene is TRBJ2-1, the V gene TRBV5-1; TRBD2 matches 12 bases. This CDR3 has 16 amino acids. The germline V gene has CDR1 SGHRS and CDR2 YFSETQ. The junction had 5 bases not matched to a gene; V was cut back by 4 bases and J by 3 bases. CDR3 loop: CASSPWTSGDYNEQFF. CDR3 sequence (DNA): TGCGCCAGCAGCCCGTGGACTAGCGGGGACTACAATGAGCAGTTCTTC.

This clone was detected once. The chain has TRBV2 and TRBJ2-3; 8 bases line up with TRBD1. This CDR3 is 13 amino acids long. Trimming at V came to 7 bases and at J to 8 bases, leaving 8 bases not matched to a gene. Germline V CDR1 and CDR2: SNHLY, FYNNEI. The CDR3 protein is CASTWQGAGTQYF. Written as DNA, the CDR3 is TGTGCCAGCACCTGGCAGGGGGCAGGTACGCAGTATTTT.

DNA for the CDR3: TGTGCCAGCAGTCCCGGGACAGGGGACACCGGGGAGCTGTTTTTT. Its protein is CASSPGTGDTGELFF. The rearrangement uses TRBV11-2 and TRBJ2-2, with 10 bases that match TRBD1. With 6 bases clipped from V and 3 bases from J, the junction kept 4 bases outside the gene matches. The CDR3 contains 15 residues. Germline V CDR1 and CDR2: SGHAT, FQNNGV.

The CDR3 protein is CASSLAQSTDTQYF. CDR3 sequence (DNA): TGTGCCAGCAGCTTAGCCCAAAGCACAGATACGCAGTATTTT. This sequence joins TRBV11-2 and TRBJ2-3; D ambiguous. The CDR3 runs 14 residues. Germline CDR1 SGHAT, CDR2 FQNNGV. Trimming removed 1 base at V and 0 bases at J, with 5 bases between.

The CDR3 DNA reads as TGTGCCAGCAGCGGAAGCGTGACAGGCGCCACCGGGGAGCTGTTTTTT. Its protein is CASSGSVTGATGELFF. This chain connects TRBV5-4 to TRBJ2-2; TRBD1 is a possible D gene (6 bases). V shed 4 bases and J shed 4 bases, with 17 bases lying between them. CDR3 length equals 16 residues. Germline assignment: CDR1 SGHNT and CDR2 YYREEE (reference sequence).

The V and J genes are TRBV7-9 and TRBJ2-3; 7 nucleotides align to TRBD1. Germline V CDR1 and CDR2: SEHNR, FQNEAQ (reference sequence). This CDR3 contains 17 residues. V shed 2 bases, J shed 2 bases, and the junction held 10 bases outside the gene matches. The CDR3 region has the DNA TGTGCCAGCAGCTTAATAGGGGGCCCTTTCGACACAGATACGCAGTATTTT. Protein: CASSLIGGPFDTDTQYF. Together with reference TRBV7-9 and TRBJ2-3, the CDR3 gives the full variable domain: DTGVSQNPRHKITKRGQNVTFRCDPISEHNRLYWYRQTLGQGPEFLTYFQNEAQLEKSRLLSDRFSAERPKGSFSTLEIQRTEQGDSAMYLCASSLIGGPFDTDTQYFGPGTRLTVL.

This clone came up a few times. This chain connects TRBV6-1 to TRBJ1-1, with D possibly being TRBD1 (5 bases). The germline CDR1 and CDR2 sequences are MNHNS and SASEGT. V was cut by 2 bases and J by 4 bases, with 14 bases left in between. This CDR3 spans 15 amino acids. The CDR3 nucleotides are TGTGCCAGCAGTGAACAGGCCAGGGTAAGCACTGAAGCTTTCTTT. It specifies CASSEQARVSTEAFF.

This clone has just one count. The rearrangement joins TRBV7-9 to TRBJ1-2; the D is unclear. CDR3 length equals 13 residues. Germline CDR1 reads SEHNR; CDR2 reads FQNEAQ (reference sequence). V lost 5 bases and J 3 bases, leaving 10 bases between the germline ends. The CDR3 DNA reads as TGTGCCAGCAGCAGGGATCAGGACTATGGCTACACCTTC. Protein product: CASSRDQDYGYTF.

This chain links TRBV5-6 with TRBJ1-2; the D gene is possibly TRBD1 (6 bases). V dropped 4 bases and J dropped 8 bases, with 12 bases sitting between them. The CDR3 is 12 residues long. Germline values: CDR1 SGHDT, CDR2 YYEEEE. The DNA for the CDR3 is TGTGCCAGCAGCGCCAAAAGGGGGGGCTACACCTTC. Its translation: CASSAKRGGYTF.

This clone was detected many times. The V and J genes are TRBV7-2 and TRBJ2-1; 8 nucleotides agree with TRBD2. V lost 1 base, J lost 4 bases, and 3 bases stayed unmatched. From germline, CDR1 is SGHTA and CDR2 FQGNSA. The CDR3 contains 15 residues. This chain's CDR3 is CASSLVTSGYNEQFF. CDR3 DNA sequence: TGTGCCAGCAGCTTAGTAACTAGCGGATACAATGAGCAGTTCTTC. The full variable domain, in which reference TRBV7-2 and TRBJ2-1 provide the parts outside the CDR3, is GAGVSQSPSNKVTEKGKDVELRCDPISGHTALYWYRQSLGQGLEFLIYFQGNSAPDKSGLPSDRFSAERTGGSVSTLTIQRTQQEDSAVYLCASSLVTSGYNEQFFGPGTRLTVL.

This chain links TRBV6-5 with TRBJ2-5; D not certain. V was clipped by 2 bases and J by 0 bases, with 7 bases between them. CDR1 and CDR2 from the germline V gene are MNHEY and SVGAGI. CDR3 size: 14 residues. The CDR3 DNA is TGTGCCAGCAGTTACACGGCGGACCAAGAGACCCAGTACTTC. Protein product: CASSYTADQETQYF.

The chain couples TRBV7-9 to TRBJ1-2; perhaps TRBD1 as D (6 bases). This CDR3 is 14 amino acids long. The germline V and J ends were trimmed by 1 base and 3 bases, with 9 bases remaining between them. Germline-derived CDR1 and CDR2 are SEHNR and FQNEAQ (reference sequence). This chain's CDR3 is CASSLGGGHYGYTF. The CDR3 DNA sequence: TGTGCCAGCAGCTTAGGAGGGGGACACTATGGCTACACCTTC.

A word on this clone: Other DNA sequences in the same sample also yield this CDR3. The rearrangement joins TRBV5-1 to TRBJ1-1, with no clear D. The CDR3 is 14 residues long. Deletions cut 0 bases from V and 3 bases from J, with 9 bases between. Germline-derived CDR1 and CDR2 are SGHRS and YFSETQ. The CDR3 spells CASSLGLGDTEAFF. The CDR3 DNA follows: TGCGCCAGCAGCTTGGGACTCGGGGACACTGAAGCTTTCTTT.

The chain has TRBV28 and TRBJ1-1, with D possibly matching TRBD1 (6 bases). The CDR3 loop spans 17 amino acids. Germline CDR1 MDHEN, CDR2 SYDVKM. V shed 5 bases and J shed 2 bases, with 21 bases lying between them. This CDR3 reads CASSLAGTQLVNTEAFF. The CDR3 DNA reads TGTGCCAGCAGTCTCGCCGGGACACAACTCGTCAACACTGAAGCTTTCTTT.

V and J are TRBV5-6 and TRBJ2-7; no reliable D call. V lost 4 bases to trimming and J lost 2 bases, with 16 bases between them. This CDR3 is 15 amino acids long. CDR1 and CDR2 (germline): SGHDT, YYEEEE. The CDR3 region is CASSQAPAPPYEQYF. In DNA, the CDR3 is TGTGCCAGCAGCCAGGCACCGGCTCCCCCCTACGAGCAGTACTTC.

This clone was recorded a few times. The chain links TRBV2 to TRBJ1-2; the match to TRBD1 covers 9 bases. Trimming at V came to 7 bases and at J to 7 bases, leaving 4 bases not matched to a gene. The germline CDR1 and CDR2 sequences are SNHLY and FYNNEI. The CDR3 length is 12 residues. The CDR3 DNA follows: TGTGCCAGCATTGGGACAGGGAGTGGCTACACCTTC. Its translation: CASIGTGSGYTF.

The sample holds a few counts of this clone. V gene TRBV6-5 combines with J gene TRBJ2-5, with a possible D match to TRBD1 (7 bases). CDR1 and CDR2 from the germline V gene are MNHEY and SVGAGI. The length of the CDR3 is 15 residues. V gave up 3 bases and J gave up 7 bases, with 18 bases separating them. The DNA of the CDR3 is TGTGCCAGCAGTTATCTCAGGGGGGCGGATGGGACCCAGTACTTC. Encoded protein: CASSYLRGADGTQYF.